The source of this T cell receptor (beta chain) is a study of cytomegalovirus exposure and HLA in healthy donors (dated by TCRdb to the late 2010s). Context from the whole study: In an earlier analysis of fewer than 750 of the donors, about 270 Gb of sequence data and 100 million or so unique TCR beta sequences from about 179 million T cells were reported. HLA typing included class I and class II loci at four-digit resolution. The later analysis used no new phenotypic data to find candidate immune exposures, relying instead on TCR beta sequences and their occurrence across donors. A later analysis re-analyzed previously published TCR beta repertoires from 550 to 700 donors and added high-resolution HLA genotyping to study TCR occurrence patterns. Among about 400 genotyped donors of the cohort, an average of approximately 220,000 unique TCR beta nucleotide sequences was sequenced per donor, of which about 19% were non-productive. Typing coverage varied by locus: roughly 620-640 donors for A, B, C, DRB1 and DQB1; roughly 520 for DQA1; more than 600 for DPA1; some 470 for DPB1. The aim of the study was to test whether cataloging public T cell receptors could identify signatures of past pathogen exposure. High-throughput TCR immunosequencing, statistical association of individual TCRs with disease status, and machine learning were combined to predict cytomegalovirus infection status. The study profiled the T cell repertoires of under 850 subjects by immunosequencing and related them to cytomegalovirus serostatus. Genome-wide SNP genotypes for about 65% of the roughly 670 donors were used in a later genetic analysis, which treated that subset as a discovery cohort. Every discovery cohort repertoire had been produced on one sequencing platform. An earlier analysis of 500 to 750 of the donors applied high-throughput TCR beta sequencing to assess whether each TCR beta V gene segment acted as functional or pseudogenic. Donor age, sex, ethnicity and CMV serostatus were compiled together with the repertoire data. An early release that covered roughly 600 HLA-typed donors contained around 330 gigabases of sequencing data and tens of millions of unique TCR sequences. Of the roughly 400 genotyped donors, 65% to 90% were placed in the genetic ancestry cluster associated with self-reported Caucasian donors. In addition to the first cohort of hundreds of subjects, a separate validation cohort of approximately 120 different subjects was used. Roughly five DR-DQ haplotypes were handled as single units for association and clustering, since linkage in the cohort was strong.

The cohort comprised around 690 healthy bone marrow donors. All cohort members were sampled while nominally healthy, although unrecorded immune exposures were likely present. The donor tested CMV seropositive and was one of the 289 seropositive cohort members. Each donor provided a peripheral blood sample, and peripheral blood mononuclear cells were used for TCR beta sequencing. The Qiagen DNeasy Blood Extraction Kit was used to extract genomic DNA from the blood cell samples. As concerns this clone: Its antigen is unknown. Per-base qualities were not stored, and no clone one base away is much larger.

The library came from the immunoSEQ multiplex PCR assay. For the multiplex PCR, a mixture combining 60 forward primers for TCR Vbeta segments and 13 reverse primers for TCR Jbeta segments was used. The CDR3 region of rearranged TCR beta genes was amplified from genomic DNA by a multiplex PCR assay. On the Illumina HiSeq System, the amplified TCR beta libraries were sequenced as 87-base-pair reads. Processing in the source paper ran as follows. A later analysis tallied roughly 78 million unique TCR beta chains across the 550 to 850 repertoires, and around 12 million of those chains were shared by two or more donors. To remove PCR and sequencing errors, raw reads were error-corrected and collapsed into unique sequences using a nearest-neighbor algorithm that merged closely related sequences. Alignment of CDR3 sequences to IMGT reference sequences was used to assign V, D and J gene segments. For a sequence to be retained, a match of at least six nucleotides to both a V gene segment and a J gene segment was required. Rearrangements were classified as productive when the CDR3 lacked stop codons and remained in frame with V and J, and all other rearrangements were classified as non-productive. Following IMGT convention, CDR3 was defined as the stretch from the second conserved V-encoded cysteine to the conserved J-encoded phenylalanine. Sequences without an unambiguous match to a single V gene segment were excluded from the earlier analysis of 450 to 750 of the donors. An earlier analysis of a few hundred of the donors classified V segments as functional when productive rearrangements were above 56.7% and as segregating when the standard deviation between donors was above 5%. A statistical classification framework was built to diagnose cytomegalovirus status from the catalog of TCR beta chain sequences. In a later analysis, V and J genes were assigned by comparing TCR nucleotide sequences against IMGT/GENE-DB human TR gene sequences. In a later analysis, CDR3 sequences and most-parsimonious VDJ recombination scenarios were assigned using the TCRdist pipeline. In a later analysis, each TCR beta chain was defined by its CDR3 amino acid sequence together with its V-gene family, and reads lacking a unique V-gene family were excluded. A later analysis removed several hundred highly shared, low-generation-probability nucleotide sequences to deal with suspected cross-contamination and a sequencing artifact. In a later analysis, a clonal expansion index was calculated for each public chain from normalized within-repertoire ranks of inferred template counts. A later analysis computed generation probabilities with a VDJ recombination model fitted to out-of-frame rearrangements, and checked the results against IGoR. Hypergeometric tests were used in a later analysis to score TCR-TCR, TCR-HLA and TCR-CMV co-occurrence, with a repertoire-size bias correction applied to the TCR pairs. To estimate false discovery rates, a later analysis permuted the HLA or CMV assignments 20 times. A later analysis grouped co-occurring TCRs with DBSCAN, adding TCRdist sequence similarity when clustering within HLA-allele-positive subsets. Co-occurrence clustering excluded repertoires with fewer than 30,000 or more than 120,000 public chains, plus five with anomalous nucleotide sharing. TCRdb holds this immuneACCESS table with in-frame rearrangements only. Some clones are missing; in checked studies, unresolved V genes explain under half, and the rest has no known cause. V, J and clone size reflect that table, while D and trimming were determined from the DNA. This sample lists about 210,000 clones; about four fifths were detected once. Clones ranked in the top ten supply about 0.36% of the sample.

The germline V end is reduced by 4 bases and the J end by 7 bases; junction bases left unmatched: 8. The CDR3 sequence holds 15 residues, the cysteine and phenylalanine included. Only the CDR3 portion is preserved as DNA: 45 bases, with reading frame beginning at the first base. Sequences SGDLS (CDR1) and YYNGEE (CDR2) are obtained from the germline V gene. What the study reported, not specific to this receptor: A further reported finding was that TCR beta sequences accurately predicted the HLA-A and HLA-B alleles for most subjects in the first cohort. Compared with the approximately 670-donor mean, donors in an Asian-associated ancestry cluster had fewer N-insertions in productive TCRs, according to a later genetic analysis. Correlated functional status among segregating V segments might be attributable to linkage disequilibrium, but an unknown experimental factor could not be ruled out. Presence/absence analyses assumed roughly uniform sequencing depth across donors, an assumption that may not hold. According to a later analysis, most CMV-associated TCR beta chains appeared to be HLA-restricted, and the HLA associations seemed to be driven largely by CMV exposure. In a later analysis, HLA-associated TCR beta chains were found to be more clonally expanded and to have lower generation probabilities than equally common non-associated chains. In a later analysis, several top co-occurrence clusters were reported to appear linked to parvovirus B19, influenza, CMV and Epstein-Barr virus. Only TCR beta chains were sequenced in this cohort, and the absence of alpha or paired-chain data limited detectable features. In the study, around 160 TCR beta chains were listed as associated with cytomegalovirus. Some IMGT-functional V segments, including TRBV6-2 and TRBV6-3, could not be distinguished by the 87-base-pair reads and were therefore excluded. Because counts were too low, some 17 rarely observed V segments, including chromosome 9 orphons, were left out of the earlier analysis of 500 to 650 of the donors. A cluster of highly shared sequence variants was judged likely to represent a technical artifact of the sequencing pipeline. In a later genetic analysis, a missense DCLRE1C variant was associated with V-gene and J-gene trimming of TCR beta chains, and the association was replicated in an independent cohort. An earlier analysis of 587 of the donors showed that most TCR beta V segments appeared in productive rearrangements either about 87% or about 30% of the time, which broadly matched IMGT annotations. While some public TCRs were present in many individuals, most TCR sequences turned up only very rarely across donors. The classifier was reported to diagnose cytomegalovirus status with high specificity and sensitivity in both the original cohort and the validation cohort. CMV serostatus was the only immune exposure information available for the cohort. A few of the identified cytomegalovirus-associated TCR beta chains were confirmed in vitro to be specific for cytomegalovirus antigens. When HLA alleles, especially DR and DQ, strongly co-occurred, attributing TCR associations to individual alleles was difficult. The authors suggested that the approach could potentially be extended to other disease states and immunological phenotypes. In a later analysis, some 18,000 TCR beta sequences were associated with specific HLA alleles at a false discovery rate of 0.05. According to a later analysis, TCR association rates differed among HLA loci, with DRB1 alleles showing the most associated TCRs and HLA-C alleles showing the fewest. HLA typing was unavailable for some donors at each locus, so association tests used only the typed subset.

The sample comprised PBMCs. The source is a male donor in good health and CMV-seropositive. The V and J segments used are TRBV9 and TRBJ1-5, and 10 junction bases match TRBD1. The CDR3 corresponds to CASSRGQGGSQPQHF. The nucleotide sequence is TGTGCCAGCAGCCGTGGACAGGGGGGAAGCCAGCCCCAGCATTTT.